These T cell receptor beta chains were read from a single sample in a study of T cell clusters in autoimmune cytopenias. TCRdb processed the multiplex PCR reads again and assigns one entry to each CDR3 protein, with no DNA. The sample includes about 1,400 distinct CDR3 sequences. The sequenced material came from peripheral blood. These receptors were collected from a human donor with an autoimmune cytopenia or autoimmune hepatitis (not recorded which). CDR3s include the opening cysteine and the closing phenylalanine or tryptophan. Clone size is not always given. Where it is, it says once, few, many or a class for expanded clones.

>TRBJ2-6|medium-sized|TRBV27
CASSPTTGDGANVLTF
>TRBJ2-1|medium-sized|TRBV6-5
CASSFDNYNEQFF
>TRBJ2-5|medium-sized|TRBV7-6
CASSLLGRTSGGAETQYF
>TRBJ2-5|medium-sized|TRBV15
CATSRYQETQYF
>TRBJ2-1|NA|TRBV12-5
CASGLVLGNGAQGGEQFF
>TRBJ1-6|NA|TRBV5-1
CASSLGPPNSPLHF
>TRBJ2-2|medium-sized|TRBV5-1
CASSFPLADANTGELFF
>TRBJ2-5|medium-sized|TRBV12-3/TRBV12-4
CASSLPGLPRETQYF
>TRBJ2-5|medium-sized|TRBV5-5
CASSLTSSQETQYF
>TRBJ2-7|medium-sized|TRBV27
CASSLGRGLAGGFYEQYF
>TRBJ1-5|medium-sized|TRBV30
CAWSVPPYNQPQHF
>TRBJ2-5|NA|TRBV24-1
CATSDSRGPGETQYF
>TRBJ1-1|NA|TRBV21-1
CASSKVLEGEYTEAFF
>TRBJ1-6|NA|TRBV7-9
CASSLAGLDNSPLHF
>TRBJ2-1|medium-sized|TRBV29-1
CSVAGLAGLSYNEQFF
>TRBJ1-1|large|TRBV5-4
CASSLDGLAFF
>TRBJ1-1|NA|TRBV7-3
CASSLMGEEAFF
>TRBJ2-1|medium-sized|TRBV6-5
CASSYSSSYNEQFF
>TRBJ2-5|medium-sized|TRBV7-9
CASSSEQGYATQYF
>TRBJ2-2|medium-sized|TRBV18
CASSPGQDPTGELFF